The source of this TCR beta chain is a study of regulatory T cells in long-lasting Graves disease. Findings of the study overall: Persistent disease preferred TRBV28, TRBJ1-2 and TRBJ2-5; new disease, TRBV20-1 and TRBJ2-1. Thyroid tissue was not studied; only peripheral blood was. Less diverse TCR repertoires were seen in persistent Graves' patients than in newly diagnosed ones.

There are 13 residues in the CDR3. CDR1 is DFQATT and CDR2 is SNEGSKA in the germline V gene (reference sequence). Trimming pared 7 bases from V and 2 bases from J, leaving 14 bases between. Regarding time point: persistent/refractory GD, antithyroid drugs over 5 years with positive TRAb. Extracted RNA from PBMCs served as the source of the TCR library. Patients came from an endocrinology department in Xi'an, China. CDR3 regions were amplified by Arm-PCR using iRepertoire HTBI primers to build TCR beta libraries. TCRdb called the multiplex PCR reads again in MiXCR, with one record for every CDR3 protein. The sample yields 350,000 to 450,000 distinct CDR3 sequences, 20% seen once. This clonotype was seen at least ten times. Its cognate antigen is unknown.

The chain carries TRBV20-1 and TRBJ1-2; TRBD1 might be the D (5 bases). The TCR sequence derives from a female donor with Graves disease. The sequencing used peripheral blood mononuclear cells (PBMCs), collected when the disease was refractory, from a patient treated with antithyroid drugs. For the CDR3, the DNA is TGCAGTGGTTGGGACGCAAGGAACTATGGCTACACCTTC. It translates to CSGWDARNYGYTF.